The 25 T cell receptor beta chains below come from one sample, sequenced in a study of CD8+ T cells in alopecia areata. In each case, RNA was isolated and then reverse transcribed into cDNA as the sequencing template. TCRdb's table, derived via immunoSEQ multiplex PCR, lists solely in-frame clones and lacks some. The sample holds about 37,000 clones; around 50% are singletons and the top ten take under 2%. For 4 to 6 of the biomarker-study patients, the CD4+ cells were further sorted so as to obtain CD25+CD127- cells. Sequences were obtained from CD4+ Tregs sorted from blood. These receptors were obtained from a human donor with alopecia areata.

This chain links TRBV7-9 with TRBJ2-3, with a tentative D call TRBD1 (6 bases). The CDR3 is made up of 14 amino acids. Between the trimmed V and J ends, which lost 5 bases and 0 bases, there was a span of 9 bases. CDR1 is SEHNR and CDR2 is FQNEAQ in the germline V gene (reference sequence). This CDR3 reads CASSPGASTDTQYF. The CDR3 DNA follows: TGTGCCAGCAGCCCAGGGGCTAGCACAGATACGCAGTATTTT.

The J gene is TRBJ1-2, the V gene TRBV6-6, with 7 bases aligning to TRBD1. The CDR3 totals 13 residues. V gave up 0 bases and J gave up 6 bases; unmatched junction bases: 1. CDR1 is MNHNY and CDR2 is SVGAGI in the germline V gene (reference sequence). The chain's CDR3 is CASSYSQGDGYTF. CDR3 in DNA: TGTGCCAGCAGTTACTCGCAGGGGGATGGCTACACCTTC.

This clone showed up just a few times. The chain is built from TRBV2 and TRBJ2-7; D remains ambiguous. The CDR3 spans 18 residues. Trimming left V 6 bases short and J 2 bases short, with 26 bases between. Per germline, CDR1 SNHLY and CDR2 FYNNEI. DNA of the CDR3: TGTGCCAGCAGCGGAATAGGTGGGTTTGTTGACACCACCTACGAGCAGTACTTC. Translated, it gives CASSGIGGFVDTTYEQYF.

The chain is built from TRBV27 and TRBJ2-3, with unresolved D. Germline values: CDR1 MNHEY, CDR2 SMNVEV (reference sequence). CDR3 length: 14 amino acids. Deletions cut 3 bases from V and 4 bases from J, with 11 bases between. CDR3 bases: TGTGCCAGCAGTTTTAGTAGTTTGGCAGATACGCAGTATTTT. Protein product: CASSFSSLADTQYF.

The V gene is TRBV5-1, the J gene TRBJ1-1; the match to TRBD1 covers 8 bases. The CDR3 is 14 amino acids. Germline CDR1 SGHRS, CDR2 YFSETQ. V lost 7 bases, J lost 0 bases, and 5 bases stayed unmatched. CDR3 protein: CASGDRGMNTEAFF. The CDR3, as DNA: TGCGCCAGCGGCGACAGGGGCATGAACACTGAAGCTTTCTTT. The complete variable domain, with remaining parts taken from reference TRBV5-1 and TRBJ1-1, reads KAGVTQTPRYLIKTRGQQVTLSCSPISGHRSVSWYQQTPGQGLQFLFEYFSETQRNKGNFPGRFSGRQFSNSRSEMNVSTLELGDSALYLCASGDRGMNTEAFFGQGTRLTVV.

The gene calls are TRBV10-3 and TRBJ2-5; 8 bases are shared with TRBD2. Per germline, CDR1 ENHRY and CDR2 SYGVKD. CDR3 length: 12 residues. The junction had 2 bases not matched to a gene; V was cut back by 11 bases and J by 0 bases. The CDR3 DNA reads as TGTGCCTCCGGGGGGGACCAAGAGACCCAGTACTTC. Translated: CASGGDQETQYF.

V usage is TRBV28 and J usage is TRBJ1-5; D ambiguous. Trimming removed 10 bases from V and 4 bases from J, with 14 bases in between. Germline CDR1 is MDHEN and CDR2 is SYDVKM. The CDR3 is 13 residues long. CDR3 region: CATTWGNNQPQHF. For the CDR3, the DNA is TGTGCCACCACGTGGGGAAATAATCAGCCCCAGCATTTT. The variable domain in full, with the rest retrieved from reference TRBV28 and TRBJ1-5, is DVKVTQSSRYLVKRTGEKVFLECVQDMDHENMFWYRQDPGLGLRLIYFSYDVKMKEKGDIPEGYSVSREKKERFSLILESASTNQTSMYLCATTWGNNQPQHFGDGTRLSIL.

The chain uses TRBV7-9 and TRBJ1-1, with TRBD1 identical over 9 bases. V lost 5 bases, J lost 6 bases, and 7 bases stayed unmatched. The CDR3 loop spans 14 amino acids. Germline V gene data show CDR1 as SEHNR and CDR2 as FQNEAQ (reference sequence). The DNA for the CDR3 is TGTGCCAGCAGCCCCGGACAGGGGTCCGCTGAAGCTTTCTTT. Protein product: CASSPGQGSAEAFF.

There are a few counts of this clone. The chain links TRBV5-4 to TRBJ2-1; TRBD2 agrees at 8 bases. CDR3 length equals 14 residues. Germline V gives CDR1 SGHNT, CDR2 YYREEE (reference sequence). The J segment lost 3 bases and the V segment lost 1 base, leaving 0 bases of the junction unmatched. The CDR3 protein is CASSLLAGYNEQFF. The DNA for the CDR3 is TGTGCCAGCAGCTTGCTAGCGGGCTACAATGAGCAGTTCTTC.

This clone was observed a handful of times. CDR3 bases: TGTGCCAGCAGCTCACAGGGCGGCGGGGAGCTGTTTTTT. Translating it yields CASSSQGGGELFF. The chain has TRBV7-9 and TRBJ2-2; D is possibly TRBD1 (6 bases). Germline V gene lookup returns CDR1 SEHNR and CDR2 FQNEAQ (reference sequence). The CDR3 loop spans 13 amino acids. Deletions cut 4 bases from V and 7 bases from J, with 10 bases between.

CDR3 nucleotide sequence: TGTGCCAGCAGTTTAAACTATGGCTACACCTTC. Translated, it gives CASSLNYGYTF. The genes are TRBV11-2 and TRBJ1-2; D not certain. This CDR3 comprises 11 residues. Germline assignment: CDR1 SGHAT and CDR2 FQNNGV. Trimming cost V 6 bases and J 2 bases, with 4 bases left between them.

The chain recombines TRBV7-2 with TRBJ2-2, with D tentatively TRBD1 or TRBD2 (5 bases each). This CDR3 comprises 13 residues. V lost 5 bases to trimming and J lost 5 bases, with 9 bases between them. Germline assignment: CDR1 SGHTA and CDR2 FQGNSA. The CDR3 sequence is CASSGTGTGELFF. CDR3 in DNA: TGTGCCAGCAGCGGGACGGGGACCGGGGAGCTGTTTTTT.

The chain joins TRBV27 to TRBJ2-7, with 7 bases matching TRBD2. CDR3 length: 14 amino acids. J was trimmed by 5 bases and V by 5 bases; bases with no gene match: 9. In germline, CDR1 is MNHEY, CDR2 SMNVEV (reference sequence). In DNA form, the CDR3 reads TGTGCCAGCAGTCTTTCTCGACTAGCCCACGAGCAGTACTTC. The encoded protein is CASSLSRLAHEQYF.

V gene TRBV2 combines with J gene TRBJ1-1; 7 nucleotides align to TRBD1. J lost 4 bases, V lost 3 bases, and 5 bases had no gene match. Germline assignment: CDR1 SNHLY and CDR2 FYNNEI. The CDR3 extends over 14 amino acids. The CDR3 sequence is CASSERGPVTEAFF. The CDR3 region has the DNA TGTGCCAGCAGTGAGAGGGGGCCCGTCACTGAAGCTTTCTTT.

The rearrangement joins TRBV10-3 to TRBJ2-3; the match to TRBD2 covers 7 bases. V lost 2 bases to trimming and J lost 5 bases; unmatched junction nucleotides: 4. This CDR3 has 14 residues. Germline V CDR1 and CDR2: ENHRY, SYGVKD. For the CDR3, the DNA is TGTGCCATCAGTGAGGGCGGGAGTATAGATACGCAGTATTTT. Translated, it gives CAISEGGSIDTQYF.

The chain uses TRBV7-8 and TRBJ1-5; no clear D. Trimming left V 5 bases short and J 3 bases short, with 5 bases between. Germline CDR1 reads SGHVS; CDR2 reads FQNEAQ. The CDR3 covers 12 residues. The CDR3 region is CASSPYNQPQHF. CDR3 sequence (DNA): TGTGCCAGCAGCCCTTACAATCAGCCCCAGCATTTT. Complete variable domain (other parts from reference TRBV7-8 and TRBJ1-5): GAGVSQSPRYKVAKRGQDVALRCDPISGHVSLFWYQQALGQGPEFLTYFQNEAQLDKSGLPSDRFFAERPEGSVSTLKIQRTQQEDSAVYLCASSPYNQPQHFGDGTRLSIL.

The chain has TRBV6-5 and TRBJ1-3, with a tentative D call TRBD1 (5 bases). The CDR3 runs to 16 residues. V shed 0 bases and J shed 3 bases, with 12 bases lying between them. CDR1 and CDR2 (germline): MNHEY, SVGAGI. The CDR3 sequence: CASSYSGQGGGNTIYF. CDR3 nucleotides: TGTGCCAGCAGTTACTCGGGCCAGGGCGGTGGAAACACCATATATTTT.

The chain is built from TRBV29-1 and TRBJ2-6; D remains unclear. The germline V and J ends were trimmed by 1 base and 1 base, with 8 bases remaining between them. Germline V gives CDR1 SQVTM, CDR2 ANQGSEA. CDR3 length equals 15 residues. The CDR3 nucleotides are TGCAGCGTTGAAGGGGCTCTTTCTGGGGCCAACGTCCTGACTTTC. This sequence encodes CSVEGALSGANVLTF.

This clone was counted a few times. The chain carries TRBV7-2 and TRBJ2-7; no firm D call. Between the trimmed V and J ends, which lost 2 bases and 6 bases, there was a span of 8 bases. The CDR3 contains 12 residues. The V gene's germline CDR1 is SGHTA and CDR2 FQGNSA. The CDR3 loop is CASSLPWSEQYF. In DNA form, the CDR3 reads TGTGCCAGCAGCTTACCGTGGAGCGAGCAGTACTTC.

In this sample, this clone turned up a few times. One end of the junction varies from germline; a read error may be responsible. The chain has TRBV7-8 and TRBJ2-1; 11 positions agree with TRBD2. The CDR3 has 15 amino acids. CDR1 and CDR2 from the germline V gene are SGHVS and FQNEAQ. CDR3 bases: TGTGCCAGCAGTTTAGCGGGAGGGAGAGCCAATGAGCAGTTCTTC. Protein sequence: CASSLAGGRANEQFF.

Here the CDR3 DNA reads TGCGCCAGCAGCCAAGATAGGGGTACTGAAGCTTTCTTT. Its translation is CASSQDRGTEAFF. V gene TRBV4-1 combines with J gene TRBJ1-1; tentatively, D is TRBD1 (5 bases). The CDR3 totals 13 residues. Deletions cut 0 bases from V and 5 bases from J, with 7 bases between. Germline V gene sequence: CDR1 MGHRA, CDR2 YSYEKL.

As for this clone: The sample holds other DNA sequences that translate to the same CDR3. The chain couples TRBV4-3 to TRBJ1-2; D remains unclear. V lost 1 base to trimming and J lost 5 bases, with 11 bases between them. This CDR3 comprises 14 residues. In germline, CDR1 is LGHNA, CDR2 YSLEER. CDR3 in amino acids: CASSQVVAGYGYTF. CDR3 nucleotides: TGCGCCAGCAGCCAAGTTGTTGCGGGGTATGGCTACACCTTC.

Only a few counts were recorded for this clone. This chain links TRBV5-5 with TRBJ2-5, with a possible D match to TRBD2 (7 bases). V lost 5 bases and J 5 bases, leaving 16 bases between the germline ends. Germline-derived CDR1 and CDR2 are SGHKS and YYEKEE (reference sequence). The CDR3 sequence is 14 residues long. The CDR3 protein is CASSSLRGGETQYF. CDR3 coding DNA: TGTGCCAGCAGTTCTCTCAGGGGAGGGGAGACCCAGTACTTC. The full variable domain, completed using reference TRBV5-5 and TRBJ2-5, is DAGVTQSPTHLIKTRGQQVTLRCSPISGHKSVSWYQQVLGQGPQFIFQYYEKEERGRGNFPDRFSARQFPNYSSELNVNALLLGDSALYLCASSSLRGGETQYFGPGTRLLVL.

This chain links TRBV18 with TRBJ1-3, with D perhaps matching TRBD1 (5 bases). Trimming stripped 2 bases from V and 0 bases from J, with 11 bases between. The CDR3 contains 16 residues. Germline V gene lookup returns CDR1 KGHSH and CDR2 LQKENI. Here the CDR3 DNA reads TGTGCCAGCTCACCAATCAGGGCCGACTCTGGAAACACCATATATTTT. This sequence encodes CASSPIRADSGNTIYF.

The chain has TRBV18 and TRBJ2-7, with D maybe TRBD1 (5 bases). V lost 5 bases, J lost 1 base, and 9 bases lay in between. This CDR3 is 13 amino acids long. The germline V gene encodes CDR1 KGHSH and CDR2 LQKENI. CDR3: CASSSDTSYEQYF. Here the CDR3 DNA reads TGTGCCAGCTCATCGGACACGTCCTACGAGCAGTACTTC.